This TCR beta chain comes out of a study of T cell clones after liver transplantation. Study summary: Post-transplant blood was tracked for graft-donor-reactive T cell clones identified in a pre-transplant mixed lymphocyte reaction. Until 12-24 months post-transplant, subjects got standard immunosuppression and no induction. Study-wide points: Donor-reactive sequences fell more than third party-reactive ones, suggesting partial deletion.

TCRdb's table, derived via immunoSEQ multiplex PCR, lists solely in-frame clones and lacks some. This sample has some 120,000 clones; about nine tenths occur once, and the top ten carry more than 0.8%. This CDR3 spans 12 amino acids. Trimming pared 6 bases from V and 6 bases from J, leaving 11 bases between. Germline-derived CDR1 and CDR2 are SEHNR and FQNEAQ (reference sequence). Concerning this clone itself: Its antigen is currently unknown.

The source was CD4+ T cells from blood, collected 12 months after liver transplant. V and J are TRBV7-9 and TRBJ1-1; TRBD1 might be the D (6 bases). The receptor was isolated from a human patient who received a liver transplant. Some T cells could come from the graft donor. Written as DNA, the CDR3 is TGTGCCAGCAGTACACAGGGAGCTGAAGCTTTCTTT. Translating gives CASSTQGAEAFF.